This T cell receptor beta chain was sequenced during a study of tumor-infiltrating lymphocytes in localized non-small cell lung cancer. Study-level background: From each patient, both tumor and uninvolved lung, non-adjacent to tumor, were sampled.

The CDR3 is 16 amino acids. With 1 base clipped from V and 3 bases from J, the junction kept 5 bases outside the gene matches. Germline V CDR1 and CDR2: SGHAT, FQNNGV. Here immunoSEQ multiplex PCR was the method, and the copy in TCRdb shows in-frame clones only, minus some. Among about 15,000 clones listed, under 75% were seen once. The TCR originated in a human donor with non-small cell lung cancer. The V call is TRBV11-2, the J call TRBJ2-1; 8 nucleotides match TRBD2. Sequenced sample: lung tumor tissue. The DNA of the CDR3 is TGTGCCAGCAGCTTAGCCACAAGCGGGAGCTACAATGAGCAGTTCTTC. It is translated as CASSLATSGSYNEQFF.